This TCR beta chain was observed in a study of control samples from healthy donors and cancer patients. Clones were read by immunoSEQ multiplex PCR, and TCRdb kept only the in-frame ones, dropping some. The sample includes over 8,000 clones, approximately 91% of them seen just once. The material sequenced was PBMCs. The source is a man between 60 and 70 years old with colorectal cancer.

The CDR3, as DNA: TGTGCCAGCAGCGTGGGACATAACTATGGCTACACCTTC. As protein: CASSVGHNYGYTF. The chain is built from TRBV7-2 and TRBJ1-2; a possible D gene is TRBD1 (6 bases). Looked up from germline, CDR1 is SGHTA and CDR2 is FQGNSA. CDR3 size: 13 residues. Trimming took off 5 bases at V and 1 base at J, with 8 bases between the two ends.